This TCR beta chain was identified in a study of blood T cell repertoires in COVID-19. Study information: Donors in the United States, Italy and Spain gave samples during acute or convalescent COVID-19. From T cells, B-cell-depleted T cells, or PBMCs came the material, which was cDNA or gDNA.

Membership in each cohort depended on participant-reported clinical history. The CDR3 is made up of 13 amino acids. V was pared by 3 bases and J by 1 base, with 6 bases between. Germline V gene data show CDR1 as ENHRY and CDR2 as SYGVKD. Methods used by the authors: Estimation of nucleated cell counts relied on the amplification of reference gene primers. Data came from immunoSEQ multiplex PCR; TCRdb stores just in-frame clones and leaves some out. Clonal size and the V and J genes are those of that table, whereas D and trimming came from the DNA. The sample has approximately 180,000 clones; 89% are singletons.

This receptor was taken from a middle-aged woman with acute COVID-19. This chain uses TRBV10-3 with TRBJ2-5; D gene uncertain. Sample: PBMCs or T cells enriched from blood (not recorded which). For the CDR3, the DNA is TGTGCCATCAGTGACAGGCCCCAAGAGACCCAGTACTTC. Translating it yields CAISDRPQETQYF.